In its sample, the clone carrying this T cell receptor (beta chain) was seen once. Antigen unknown. The ends were cut back, 6 bases at V and 5 bases at J, with 17 bases in the middle. Germline V gene data show CDR1 as SGHRS and CDR2 as YFSETQ. This CDR3 is 14 amino acids long. Regarding time point: pretreatment peripheral blood. Urothelial carcinoma in patients was locally advanced or metastatic. TCRdb's copy holds only in-frame clones and misses some; the assay was immunoSEQ multiplex PCR. The table has tens of thousands of clones, around 86% seen once. The data originate from a study of PD-L1 blockade in urothelial cancer. Study-wide context: At 3 weeks (second dose) and 6 weeks after starting treatment, blood was analyzed. Median T cell yield from blood was 120,000 to 150,000.

Points from the study as a whole: When pretreatment blood TCR clonality was below the median, it predicted better survival.

Sequenced here: PBMCs, sampled around atezolizumab (anti-PD-L1) treatment. V usage is TRBV5-1 and J usage is TRBJ1-1, with D unresolved. The TCR comes from a man aged 45 to 65 with urothelial cancer. The CDR3 bases are TGCGCCAGCACATCGGGAGAGGCCACTACTGAAGCTTTCTTT. Its protein product is CASTSGEATTEAFF.